This T cell receptor (beta chain) derives from a study of T-cell memory formation after mild COVID-19. Whole-study context: TCR clusters showed largely donor specificity. Study outcomes and limitations: There were some responding clones in pre-infection memory, which suggested that cross-reactive memory had joined.

TCRdb called the 5' RACE reads again in MiXCR, with one record for every CDR3 protein. Altogether about 340,000 distinct CDR3 sequences are present, approximately 15% being singletons, with the ten largest covering about 20%. The germline gives CDR1 SNHLY, CDR2 FYNNEI. The germline V and J ends were trimmed by 4 bases and 8 bases, with 15 bases remaining between them. The CDR3 loop spans 14 amino acids. This clonotype was detected a few times. The antigen is undetermined. The origin of this receptor is a man in his late teens or twenties who had mild COVID-19 (a few samples of this study predate the infection). Cell type and time point are not known. Sequencing was performed on PBMCs or a T cell subset sorted from them (not recorded which). The V call is TRBV2, the J call TRBJ2-1, with D possibly matching TRBD1 (5 bases). The CDR3 spells CASSGRASLDEQFF. The CDR3 DNA follows: TGTGCCAGCAGTGGCAGGGCGAGTTTAGATGAGCAGTTCTTC.